What follows is one TCR beta chain and its context. What it binds is unknown. The data were taken from a study of T cells expressing NK-cell markers. Study-wide results and limits: The CD3+CD56-NKG2C+ fraction was also led by these clonotypes in a handful of donors.

The CDR3 runs to 15 residues. Germline V lookup: CDR1 MNHEY, CDR2 SMNVEV (reference sequence). TCRdb reprocessed the 5' RACE reads and keeps a single row for each CDR3 protein, giving no DNA. Seen in this sample are 140,000 to 150,000 distinct CDR3 sequences; the ten most common clones hold 12%. The J gene is TRBJ2-3, the V gene TRBV27; TCRdb's D gene call, TRBD2, goes unchecked for lack of DNA. The source of this sequence is a man aged 18 to 30 in good health. The specimen was blood T cells: a sorted CD56 or NKG2C T cell subset, CD4+ or CD8+ T cells, or bulk PBMC T cells (not recorded which). CDR3 loop: CASSLGPRGTDTQYF.